This T cell receptor beta chain was found in a study of blood T cells in healthy people across ages. The CDR3 has 17 residues. In germline, CDR1 is DFQATT, CDR2 SNEGSKA (reference sequence). Trimming shortened V by 0 bases and J by 9 bases, and 24 bases separated the two germline ends. Combining a sample-barcoded 5' primer with a J-beta primer mix, a second PCR ran for roughly 6 to 12 cycles. TCRdb ran MiXCR on the 5' RACE reads and lists one entry per CDR3 protein. The data hold fewer than 1,000,000 distinct CDR3 sequences, with about half observed a single time. The source is a man older than 75 in good health. The sequenced sample was blood. V gene TRBV20-1 combines with J gene TRBJ2-1; D perhaps matches TRBD2 (5 bases). CDR3 in DNA: TGCAGTGCTAGAGATCCATCACCCAGCGGACTTCGGGCTGAGCAGTTCTTC. It translates to CSARDPSPSGLRAEQFF.